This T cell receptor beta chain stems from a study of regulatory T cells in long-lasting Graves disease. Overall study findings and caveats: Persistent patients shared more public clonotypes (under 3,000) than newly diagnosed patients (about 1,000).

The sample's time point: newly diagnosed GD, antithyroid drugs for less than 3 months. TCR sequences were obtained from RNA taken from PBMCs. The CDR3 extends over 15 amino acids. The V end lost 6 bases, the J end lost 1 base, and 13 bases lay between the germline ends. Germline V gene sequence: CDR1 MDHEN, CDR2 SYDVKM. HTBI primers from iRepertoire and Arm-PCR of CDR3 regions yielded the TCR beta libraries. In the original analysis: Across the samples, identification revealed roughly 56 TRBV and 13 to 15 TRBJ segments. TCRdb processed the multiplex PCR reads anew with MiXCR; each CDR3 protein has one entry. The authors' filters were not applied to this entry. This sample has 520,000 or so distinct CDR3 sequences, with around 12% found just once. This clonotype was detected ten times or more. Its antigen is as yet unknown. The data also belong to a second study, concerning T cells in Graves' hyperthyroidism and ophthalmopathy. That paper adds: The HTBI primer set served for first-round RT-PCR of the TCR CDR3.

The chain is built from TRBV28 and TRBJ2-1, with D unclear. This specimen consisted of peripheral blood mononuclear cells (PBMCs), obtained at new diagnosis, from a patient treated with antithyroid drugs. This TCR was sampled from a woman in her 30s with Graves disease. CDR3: CASSLGRVSYNEQFF. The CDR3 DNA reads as TGTGCCAGCAGCTTAGGCCGGGTTTCCTACAATGAGCAGTTCTTC.